The TCR beta chain under discussion was sequenced for a study of cytotoxic CD8 clonotypes in ibrutinib-treated CLL. Profiled with immunoSEQ multiplex PCR; TCRdb holds only in-frame clones, not every one. The sample lists about 200,000 clones; roughly 77% were seen once. Germline CDR1 is MNHNS and CDR2 is SASEGT. The CDR3 extends over 16 amino acids. V lost 0 bases and J 0 bases, leaving 6 bases between the germline ends. The specimen comprised PBMCs, sampled after 12 months of ibrutinib treatment. The gene calls are TRBV6-1 and TRBJ1-6; D gene ambiguous. The receptor was derived from a human donor with chronic lymphocytic leukemia. This CDR3 reads CASSEAKGSYNSPLHF. For the CDR3, the DNA is TGTGCCAGCAGTGAAGCGAAGGGCTCCTATAATTCACCCCTCCACTTT.